Listed below are T cell receptor beta chains from one sample, sequenced in a study of cytotoxic CD8 clonotypes in ibrutinib-treated CLL. TCRdb's table, derived via immunoSEQ multiplex PCR, lists solely in-frame clones and lacks some. The profile shows about 63,000 clones, about three quarters of them singletons. The sequences come from PBMCs, collected after 12 months of ibrutinib treatment. These receptors were obtained from a human donor with chronic lymphocytic leukemia. Each CDR3 is given with its conserved first and last residue. D genes are given only for firm matches. Only part of the rows carry a size: once, few, many, or a class if the clone is expanded.

v_gene	abundance	len	d_gene	j_gene	CDR3nt	CDR3aa
TRBV6-1	few	12	.	TRBJ2-3	TGTGCCAGCAGTGAACGGGGAGATACGCAGTATTTT	CASSERGDTQYF
TRBV30	once	15	.	TRBJ2-3	TGTGCCTGGAGTGAGAGTGGGTCTTACACAGATACGCAGTATTTT	CAWSESGSYTDTQYF
TRBV4-1	.	14	.	TRBJ1-1	TGCGCCAGCAGCCTTCCAGGGATGGGGACTGAAGCTTTCTTT	CASSLPGMGTEAFF
TRBV7-2	.	14	TRBD1	TRBJ1-5	TGTGCCAGCAGCTTAGGACAGGGTAGTCTGCCCCAGCATTTT	CASSLGQGSLPQHF
TRBV4-2	once	15	TRBD1	TRBJ2-3	TGTGCCAGCAGCGCGACAGGGGGCGCCGCAGATACGCAGTATTTT	CASSATGGAADTQYF
TRBV7-3	.	13	.	TRBJ2-7	TGTGCCAGCAGCCCATCTGGCTCCTACGAGCAGTACTTC	CASSPSGSYEQYF
TRBV7-3	.	15	.	TRBJ2-1	TGTGCCAGCAGCCCTGGGCATCTCTCCTACAATGAGCAGTTCTTC	CASSPGHLSYNEQFF
TRBV7-9	few	14	.	TRBJ1-3	TGTGCCACCTGGGAAGACCCGTCTGGAAACACCATATATTTT	CATWEDPSGNTIYF
TRBV28	.	18	TRBD2	TRBJ2-7	TGTGCCAGCAGCCTGGGACTAGCGGGAGTGAGGGAGTTCCGCGAGCAGTACTTC	CASSLGLAGVREFREQYF
TRBV9	few	14	TRBD1	TRBJ1-3	TGTGCCAGCACCCCAGGGGGCGGCCGAAACACCATATATTTT	CASTPGGGRNTIYF
TRBV28	.	16	TRBD1	TRBJ2-3	TGTGCCAGCCGCGATACAGCAGGGGGTTGGACAGATACGCAGTATTTT	CASRDTAGGWTDTQYF
TRBV21-1	few	15	.	TRBJ1-5	TGTGCCAGCAGCAAAAAGGACATCCAATATCAGCCCCAGCATTTT	CASSKKDIQYQPQHF
TRBV7-9	few	13	.	TRBJ1-1	TGTGCCAGCAGCCTGGCCTTGAACACTGAAGCTTTCTTT	CASSLALNTEAFF
TRBV7-9	.	19	TRBD2	TRBJ2-1	TGTGCCAGCAGCTTAATAGGACTAGCGGGAGGCAGCTCCTACAATGAGCAGTTCTTC	CASSLIGLAGGSSYNEQFF
TRBV11-2	.	17	TRBD1	TRBJ2-1	TGTGCCAGCAGCTTATCCCTAATAGGGACAGCGTCGAATGAGCAGTTCTTC	CASSLSLIGTASNEQFF
TRBV29-1	few	15	TRBD2	TRBJ2-3	TGCAGCGGCGGACTAGCGGGAGTCAGCACAGATACGCAGTATTTT	CSGGLAGVSTDTQYF
TRBV7-8	.	13	.	TRBJ2-7	TGTGCCAGCAGCTTAAATCCCTCCTACGAGCAGTACTTC	CASSLNPSYEQYF
TRBV28	few	15	TRBD1	TRBJ2-7	TGTGCCAGCAGTTTTGGGAGACAGGGCTCCTACGAGCAGTACTTC	CASSFGRQGSYEQYF
TRBV9	.	15	.	TRBJ2-7	TGTGCCAGCAGCGTAGGCTGGACGGCCTCCTACGAGCAGTACTTC	CASSVGWTASYEQYF
TRBV11-2	few	14	.	TRBJ2-2	TGTGCCAGCAGCCTAAATACAGGGACCGGGGAGCTGTTTTTT	CASSLNTGTGELFF
TRBV19	few	16	.	TRBJ2-2	TGTGCCAGTAGTATAGGTAGCGGTACGAACACCGGGGAGCTGTTTTTT	CASSIGSGTNTGELFF
TRBV4-3	.	18	TRBD2	TRBJ2-2	TGCGCCAGCAGCCATGGACAGCTAGCGGGAGGGCCAGGTGGGGAGCTGTTTTTT	CASSHGQLAGGPGGELFF
TRBV10-3	.	13	TRBD2	TRBJ2-2	TGTGCCATTAGCGGGCCAGCGGGCGGGGAGCTGTTTTTT	CAISGPAGGELFF
TRBV6-1	.	15	.	TRBJ1-3	TGTGCCAGCAGTGTGGACGGCACCTCTGGAAACACCATATATTTT	CASSVDGTSGNTIYF
TRBV6-1	.	18	TRBD2	TRBJ2-1	TGTGCCAGCAGTGCGGGACTAGCGGGAGGCCGCAGACTCAATGAGCAGTTCTTC	CASSAGLAGGRRLNEQFF
TRBV6-1	once	13	.	TRBJ1-5	TGTGCCAGCATTTATAGCAGCGATCAGCCCCAGCATTTT	CASIYSSDQPQHF
TRBV5-6	.	15	.	TRBJ2-7	TGTGCCAGCAGTTACCGGGACTTTAGCTCCTACGAGCAGTACTTC	CASSYRDFSSYEQYF
TRBV11-3	.	16	TRBD2	TRBJ2-3	TGTGCCAGCAGCTCGCATTTGGCGGGAGGATCAGATACGCAGTATTTT	CASSSHLAGGSDTQYF
TRBV19	.	15	.	TRBJ2-6	TGTGCCAGTAGTACAGGATTCTCTGGGGCCAACGTCCTGACTTTC	CASSTGFSGANVLTF
TRBV7-9	few	13	.	TRBJ2-7	TGTGCCAGCAGCTTAGCGGGAAGGGTCGAGCAGTACTTC	CASSLAGRVEQYF
TRBV6-1	.	13	.	TRBJ1-1	TGTGCCAGCAGTATGACACTGAACACTGAAGCTTTCTTT	CASSMTLNTEAFF
TRBV7-9	few	15	.	TRBJ2-3	TGTGCCAGCAGCCCATCTTTTTCGGGAACAGATACGCAGTATTTT	CASSPSFSGTDTQYF
TRBV7-9	.	12	.	TRBJ2-3	TGTGCCAGCAGCTGGAGTAGTGATACGCAGTATTTT	CASSWSSDTQYF
TRBV10-3	.	15	.	TRBJ1-2	TGTGCCATCAGTGATCGGGACACTCCTAACTATGGCTACACCTTC	CAISDRDTPNYGYTF